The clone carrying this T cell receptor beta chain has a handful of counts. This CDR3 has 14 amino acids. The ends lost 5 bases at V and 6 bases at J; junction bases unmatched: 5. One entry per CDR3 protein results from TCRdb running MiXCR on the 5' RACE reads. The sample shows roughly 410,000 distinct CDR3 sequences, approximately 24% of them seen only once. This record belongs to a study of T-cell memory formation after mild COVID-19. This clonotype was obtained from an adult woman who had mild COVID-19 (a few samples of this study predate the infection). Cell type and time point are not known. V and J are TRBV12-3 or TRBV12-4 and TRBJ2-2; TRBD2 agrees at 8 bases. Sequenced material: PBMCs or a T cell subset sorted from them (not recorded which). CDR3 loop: CASSKAGGSGELFF. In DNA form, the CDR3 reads TGTGCCAGCAGTAAGGCGGGAGGTTCCGGGGAGCTGTTTTTT.